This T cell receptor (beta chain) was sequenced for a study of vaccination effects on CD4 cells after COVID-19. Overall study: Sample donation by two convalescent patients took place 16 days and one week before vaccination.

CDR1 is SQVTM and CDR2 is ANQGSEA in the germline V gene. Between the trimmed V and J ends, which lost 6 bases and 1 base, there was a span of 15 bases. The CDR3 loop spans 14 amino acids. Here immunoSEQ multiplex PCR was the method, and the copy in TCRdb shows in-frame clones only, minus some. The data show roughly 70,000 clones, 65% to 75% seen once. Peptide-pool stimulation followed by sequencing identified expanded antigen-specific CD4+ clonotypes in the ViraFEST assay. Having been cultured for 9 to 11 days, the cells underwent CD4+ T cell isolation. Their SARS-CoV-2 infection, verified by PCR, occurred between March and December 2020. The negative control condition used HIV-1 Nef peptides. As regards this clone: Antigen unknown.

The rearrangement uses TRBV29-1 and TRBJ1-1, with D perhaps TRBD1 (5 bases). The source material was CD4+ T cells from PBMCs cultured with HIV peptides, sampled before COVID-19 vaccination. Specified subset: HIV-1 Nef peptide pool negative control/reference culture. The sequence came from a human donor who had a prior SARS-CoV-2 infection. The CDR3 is CSVQPGPRNTEAFF. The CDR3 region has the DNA TGCAGCGTCCAGCCGGGACCCAGGAACACTGAAGCTTTCTTT.